The sequence of this TCR beta chain was determined in a study of T cell responses to AZD1222 COVID-19 vaccine. Findings and limits, study-wide: Rises in breadth and depth of Spike-specific TCRs came after two AZD1222 doses. At baseline, just a handful of AZD1222 recipients tested seropositive. Samples come after the peak T cell response, not at day 14. With dominance at 160-218 and 743-854, vaccine-associated CD4 TCRs spanned spike.

As regards this clone: The antigen is undetermined.

Trimming left V 4 bases short and J 5 bases short, with 17 bases between. This CDR3 has 15 residues. CDR1 MNHEY and CDR2 SMNVEV come from the germline V gene (reference sequence). Method: immunoSEQ multiplex PCR; TCRdb's copy keeps in-frame clones and lacks some. The data show more than 85,000 clones, about 88% seen once. Sample: peripheral blood, taken on day 0 of AZD1222 vaccination. The J gene is TRBJ1-2, the V gene TRBV27, with D possibly matching TRBD1 (6 bases). The clonotype was recovered from an adult in good health. The CDR3, as DNA: TGTGCCAGCAGTTCCCTCGGAGGGGGGGAGTATGGCTACACCTTC. It yields the protein CASSSLGGGEYGYTF.